Listed below are T cell receptor beta chains from one sample, sequenced in a study of response to subunit inactivated influenza vaccine. Using its own MiXCR run on the RT-PCR reads, TCRdb lists one record per CDR3 protein. The table shows around 580,000 distinct CDR3 sequences, with 11% to 15% occurring only once. The specimen comprised PBMCs from blood, sampled roughly 12 days after vaccination. These TCRs come from a man between 50 and 59 years old who received an inactivated influenza vaccine. Both conserved end residues are trimmed from each CDR3. D genes are given only for firm matches. Clone size, where shown, is once, few, many, or a class for clones that have expanded.

v_call | cdr3_length | d_call | clone_size | cdr3_aa
TRBV7-2 | 13 | TRBD1 | NA | ARSLRTGLGNTIY
TRBV7-2 | 13 | NA | NA | ASSLKDGSTDTQY
TRBV12-3/TRBV12-4 | 13 | TRBD1 | many | ASSPRTGGAGGYT
TRBV4-1 | 15 | NA | NA | ASSQEPVTLAKNIQY
TRBV9 | 14 | TRBD2 | many | ASSVSPGLAADTQY
TRBV30 | 10 | NA | NA | ASDLWATEAF
TRBV13 | 15 | TRBD1 | NA | ASSSKTGVADTGELF
TRBV27 | 13 | NA | many | ASSIRVSNTDTQY
TRBV29-1 | 12 | NA | NA | SVESLAGANVLT
TRBV7-9 | 13 | NA | many | ASSEPLRTNEKLF
TRBV11-2 | 12 | TRBD2 | many | ASSLPSGRETQY
TRBV29-1 | 11 | NA | few | SVDRQRNTEAF
TRBV12-3/TRBV12-4 | 12 | NA | few | ASSFGTREYGYT
TRBV5-1 | 13 | NA | few | ASSSGAGKGYGYT
TRBV7-9 | 14 | TRBD1 | few | ASSSVQGQGPNEQF
TRBV11-2 | 15 | TRBD2 | NA | ASSRLTGTRGAYEQF
TRBV5-4 | 14 | TRBD2 | NA | ASSPSAGGHTDTQY
TRBV7-2 | 12 | NA | few | ASSLAAPIVPLH
TRBV28 | 13 | TRBD1 | once | ASSLGGQGVETQY
TRBV12-3/TRBV12-4 | 11 | NA | many | ASRGLGVYEQY
TRBV28 | 14 | NA | NA | ASSRLILTGKQPQH
TRBV12-3/TRBV12-4 | 11 | NA | NA | AVTGSVANVLT
TRBV20-1 | 12 | NA | few | SARATRFYNEQF
TRBV14 | 11 | NA | few | ASSQDPQGTQY
TRBV9 | 13 | NA | NA | ASSDPRGAQETQY
TRBV6-1 | 16 | TRBD1 | NA | ASSESGRGLRNSYEQY
TRBV7-9 | 11 | NA | NA | ASTPVAGLEQY
TRBV7-2 | 11 | NA | few | ASSRSRDQLFY
TRBV27 | 11 | NA | few | ASSFWSSAEAF
TRBV12-3/TRBV12-4 | 11 | TRBD2 | few | ASSPGTSGRRF
TRBV7-2 | 9 | NA | NA | ASSDEDEQY
TRBV6-1 | 15 | NA | NA | ASRLTQQGLNGNTIY
TRBV5-6 | 12 | NA | NA | ASSPGPKGSPLH
TRBV5-5 | 13 | TRBD1 | NA | ASTGPGQAVTEAF
TRBV11-3 | 13 | TRBD2 | few | ASSLEAGGPSEQF
TRBV5-1 | 13 | TRBD2 | few | ASSTSGSSYNEQF
TRBV20-1 | 12 | TRBD2 | NA | SAIAGGVTDTQY
TRBV5-1 | 13 | NA | NA | ASSGRDKESYGYT
TRBV21-1 | 17 | NA | few | ASSSGSVIPSRKNYGYT
TRBV11-3 | 15 | NA | few | ASSLEGERHSNQPQH
TRBV2 | 12 | NA | NA | ASSASRDGSPLH
TRBV4-1 | 13 | TRBD1 | NA | ASSQDGRGSYGYT
TRBV6-4 | 14 | NA | few | ASSHRKAYSNQPQH
TRBV7-9 | 15 | NA | NA | ASSLNNGGNAKNIQY
TRBV13 | 14 | NA | NA | ASSSFGSAGPHEQF
TRBV11-2 | 16 | NA | NA | ASSLTPSTPSTTTEAF